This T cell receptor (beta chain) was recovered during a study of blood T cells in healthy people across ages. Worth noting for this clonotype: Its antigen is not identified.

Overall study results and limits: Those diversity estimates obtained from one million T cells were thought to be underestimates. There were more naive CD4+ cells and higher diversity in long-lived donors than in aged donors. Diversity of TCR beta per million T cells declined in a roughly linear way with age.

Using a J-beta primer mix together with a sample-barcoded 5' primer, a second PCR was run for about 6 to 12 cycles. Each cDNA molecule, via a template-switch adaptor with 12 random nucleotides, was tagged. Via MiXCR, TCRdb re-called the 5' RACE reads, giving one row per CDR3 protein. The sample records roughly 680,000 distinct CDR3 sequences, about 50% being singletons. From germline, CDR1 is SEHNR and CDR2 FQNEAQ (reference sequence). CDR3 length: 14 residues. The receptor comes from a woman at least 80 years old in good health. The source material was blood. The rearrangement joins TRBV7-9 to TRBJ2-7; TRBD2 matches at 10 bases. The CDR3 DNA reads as TGTGTCGGCACCGGACTAGCGGTTAACAATGAGCAGTACTTC. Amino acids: CVGTGLAVNNEQYF. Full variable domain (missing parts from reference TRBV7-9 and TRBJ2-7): DTGVSQNPRHKITKRGQNVTFRCDPISEHNRLYWYRQTLGQGPEFLTYFQNEAQLEKSRLLSDRFSAERPKGSFSTLEIQRTEQGDSAMYLCVGTGLAVNNEQYFGPGTRLTVT.